The 8 T cell receptor beta chains below all came from one sample that was sequenced in a study of blood T cell repertoires in COVID-19 (dated by TCRdb to the early 2020s). The library was obtained by the immunoSEQ multiplex PCR assay. The table comes from immuneACCESS by way of TCRdb, which keeps in-frame sequences with V and J called. Part of the clones is missing from these tables; in studies checked, under half for an unresolved V gene and the rest for unknown reasons. Within this sample are approximately 170,000 clones, with about 88% of them counted one time only. 3.2% of the sample rests with the top ten. The sequenced sample consisted of PBMCs or T cells enriched from blood (not recorded which). These receptors were collected from a woman in her twenties or thirties who had recovered from COVID-19.

This clone was seen a few times. This rearrangement joins TRBV5-1 to TRBJ1-2, with D perhaps TRBD1 (5 bases). The CDR3 covers 15 residues. Germline-derived CDR1 and CDR2 are SGHRS and YFSETQ. V dropped 4 bases and J dropped 5 bases, with 18 bases sitting between them. The CDR3 bases are TGCGCCAGCAGCCAATTTCGGCAGGGATTGTATGGCTACACCTTC. Its translation: CASSQFRQGLYGYTF.

This clone occurred once. The rearrangement joins TRBV10-3 to TRBJ1-1; 9 nucleotides match TRBD1. CDR1 is ENHRY, CDR2 SYGVKD, per germline. CDR3 length equals 15 residues. J gave up 1 base and V 4 bases, and 4 bases lay outside the gene matches. The CDR3 DNA reads as TGTGCCATCAGTGCGGGACAGGGAGAGAACACTGAAGCTTTCTTT. It encodes CAISAGQGENTEAFF.

This clone was seen only once. The DNA for the CDR3 is TGTGCCAGCTCAATGGGACAGATCACAGATACGCAGTATTTT. Translated: CASSMGQITDTQYF. The chain combines TRBV18 with TRBJ2-3; 7 bases map to TRBD1. Germline CDR1 is KGHSH and CDR2 is LQKENI. This CDR3 spans 14 amino acids. After removal of 5 bases from V and 2 bases from J, the junction contained 4 bases not matched to a gene.

CDR3 nucleotides: TGTGCCAGCAGTTTGGGGACTAGGATCGTAAATGAGCAGTTCTTC. The encoded protein is CASSLGTRIVNEQFF. The chain recombines TRBV27 with TRBJ2-1; 8 bases line up with TRBD2. Germline trimming cut 3 bases from V and 7 bases from J; bases unmatched to any gene: 8. CDR1 and CDR2 from the germline V gene are MNHEY and SMNVEV (reference sequence). The CDR3 runs to 15 residues.

The rearrangement joins TRBV7-9 to TRBJ1-1; D is possibly TRBD1 (6 bases). The germline V gene encodes CDR1 SEHNR and CDR2 FQNEAQ (reference sequence). Trimming took 3 bases from V and 1 from J, leaving 15 bases between them. The length of the CDR3 is 16 residues. As DNA, the CDR3 is TGTGCCAGCAGCTTCCTCGGTCGGGGACAGAACACTGAAGCTTTCTTT. Protein sequence: CASSFLGRGQNTEAFF. The full variable domain, completed using reference TRBV7-9 and TRBJ1-1, is DTGVSQNPRHKITKRGQNVTFRCDPISEHNRLYWYRQTLGQGPEFLTYFQNEAQLEKSRLLSDRFSAERPKGSFSTLEIQRTEQGDSAMYLCASSFLGRGQNTEAFFGQGTRLTVV.

CDR3 loop: CASSGVGGNSNQPQHF. The DNA of the CDR3 is TGCGCCAGCAGTGGCGTCGGGGGGAATAGCAATCAGCCCCAGCATTTT. This chain links TRBV10-1 with TRBJ1-5; tentative D call: TRBD1 (5 bases). V was cut by 4 bases and J by 0 bases, with 13 bases left in between. This CDR3 is 16 amino acids long. Germline CDR1 and CDR2: WNHNN and SYGVQD (reference sequence).

V and J are TRBV14 and TRBJ2-7, with 10 bases identical to TRBD1. The CDR3 runs to 15 residues. The J segment lost 6 bases and the V segment lost 11 bases, leaving 16 bases of the junction unmatched. Germline-derived CDR1 and CDR2 are SGHDN and FVKESK. The CDR3 spells CASSRDRGRYREQYF. CDR3 nucleotide sequence: TGTGCCTCTAGCCGGGACAGGGGACGTTACCGCGAGCAGTACTTC.

This clone has a single count. The rearrangement uses TRBV19 and TRBJ1-1; D call uncertain. Trimming pared 3 bases from V and 2 bases from J, leaving 10 bases between. CDR1 is LNHDA and CDR2 is SQIVND in the germline V gene (reference sequence). The CDR3 runs 14 residues. CDR3 DNA: TGTGCCAGTAGTATGCTCGATAGAAACACTGAAGCTTTCTTT. Translating gives CASSMLDRNTEAFF.